The 6 T cell receptor beta chains reported below all come from one sample, sequenced in a study of cytomegalovirus exposure and HLA in healthy donors (dated 2017 in TCRdb). Libraries were prepared through the immunoSEQ multiplex PCR assay. Sourced from immuneACCESS, this table was stored by TCRdb with only in-frame sequences that have V and J called. A share of the clones is absent; for the studies checked, an unresolved V gene accounts for under half, and the remainder has no known explanation. The sample records fewer than 250,000 clones, around 87% of which are singletons. Roughly 2% of the sample is taken by the ten largest. Sequencing input: PBMCs. These receptors were taken from a woman aged 18-29 years in good health and CMV-seropositive.

In DNA form, the CDR3 reads TGTGCCAGCAGCTGGGCCCTCACCGGTACGCAGTATTTT. Residues: CASSWALTGTQYF. This rearrangement joins TRBV11-2 to TRBJ2-3, with D unclear. Germline loops: CDR1 SGHAT, CDR2 FQNNGV. The CDR3 loop spans 13 amino acids. Trimming cost V 4 bases and J 8 bases, with 13 bases left between them.

The genes are TRBV2 and TRBJ2-2; D not certain. Germline CDR1 and CDR2: SNHLY and FYNNEI. The CDR3 totals 13 residues. The germline V and J ends were trimmed by 6 bases and 4 bases, with 9 bases remaining between them. The CDR3 sequence: CASRRGSTGELFF. The CDR3 bases are TGTGCCAGCAGGAGAGGTAGCACCGGGGAGCTGTTTTTT.

The chain carries TRBV9 and TRBJ2-7, with D unclear. CDR1 and CDR2 from the germline V gene are SGDLS and YYNGEE. The V gene lost 0 bases and the J gene lost 3 bases, with 10 bases spanning the gap. The CDR3 runs 14 residues. CDR3 DNA sequence: TGTGCCAGCAGCGTAGCCCCTAGAGGCTACGAGCAGTACTTC. Protein product: CASSVAPRGYEQYF.

The chain couples TRBV7-9 to TRBJ1-1; D is possibly TRBD1 (6 bases). The CDR3 length is 15 residues. V lost 4 bases, J lost 1 base, and 13 bases lay in between. The germline gives CDR1 SEHNR, CDR2 FQNEAQ (reference sequence). The CDR3 nucleotides read TGTGCCAGCAGCTCCCTCCGGACAGCGAACACTGAAGCTTTCTTT. It specifies CASSSLRTANTEAFF.

This chain uses TRBV28 with TRBJ2-1; D is possibly TRBD2 (6 bases). V dropped 6 bases and J dropped 0 bases, with 15 bases sitting between them. In germline, CDR1 is MDHEN, CDR2 SYDVKM. CDR3 length equals 16 residues. This CDR3 is CASSPSSASSYNEQFF. CDR3 sequence (DNA): TGTGCCAGCAGCCCCTCTAGCGCGAGCTCCTACAATGAGCAGTTCTTC.

The chain carries TRBV28 and TRBJ2-5; perhaps TRBD2 as D (6 bases). V was shortened by 6 bases and J by 0 bases, with 14 bases between the two germline ends. Germline assignment: CDR1 MDHEN and CDR2 SYDVKM. CDR3 length: 15 amino acids. The CDR3 loop is CASSRTGGYQETQYF. The CDR3 region has the DNA TGTGCCAGCAGCCGCACTGGAGGGTACCAAGAGACCCAGTACTTC.